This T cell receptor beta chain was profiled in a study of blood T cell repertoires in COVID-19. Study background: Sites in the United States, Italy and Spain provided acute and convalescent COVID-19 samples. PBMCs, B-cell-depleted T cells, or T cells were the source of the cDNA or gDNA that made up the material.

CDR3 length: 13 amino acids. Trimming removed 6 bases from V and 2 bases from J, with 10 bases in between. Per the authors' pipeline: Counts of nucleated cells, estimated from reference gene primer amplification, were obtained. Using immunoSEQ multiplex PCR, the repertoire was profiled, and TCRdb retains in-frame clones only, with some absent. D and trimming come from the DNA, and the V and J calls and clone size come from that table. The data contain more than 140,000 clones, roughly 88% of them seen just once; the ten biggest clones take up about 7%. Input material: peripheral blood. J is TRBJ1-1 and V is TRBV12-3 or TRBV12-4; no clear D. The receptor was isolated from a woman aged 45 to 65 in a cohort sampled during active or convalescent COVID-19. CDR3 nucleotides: TGTGCCAGCAGGCGGACGGGAAACACTGAAGCTTTCTTT. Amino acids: CASRRTGNTEAFF.